These 2 T cell receptor beta chains were all obtained from the same sample, sequenced in a study of blood T cell repertoires in COVID-19. Assay: immunoSEQ multiplex PCR; the TCRdb copy retains only in-frame clones and omits some. In the table there are about 58,000 clones, 85% to 90% of which are singletons. Sequenced material: peripheral blood. Every receptor here comes from a man aged 60 to 75 with acute or convalescent COVID-19.

The CDR3 is CASSLSGTGGTDTQYF. In nucleotides, the CDR3 is TGCGCCAGCAGCTTATCCGGGACAGGGGGCACAGATACGCAGTATTTT. V usage is TRBV5-1 and J usage is TRBJ2-3, with 10 bases lining up with TRBD1. The CDR3 totals 16 residues. CDR1 and CDR2 from the germline V gene are SGHRS and YFSETQ. J was trimmed by 1 base and V by 2 bases; bases with no gene match: 4.

V usage is TRBV19 and J usage is TRBJ2-1; D gene uncertain. Germline values: CDR1 LNHDA, CDR2 SQIVND (reference sequence). The CDR3 length is 13 residues. V was pared by 3 bases and J by 5 bases, with 8 bases between. In nucleotides, the CDR3 is TGTGCCAGTAGTATTAATCCGGACAATGAGCAGTTCTTC. It is translated as CASSINPDNEQFF. Full variable domain (remainder filled in from reference TRBV19 and TRBJ2-1): DGGITQSPKYLFRKEGQNVTLSCEQNLNHDAMYWYRQDPGQGLRLIYYSQIVNDFQKGDIAEGYSVSREKKESFPLTVTSAQKNPTAFYLCASSINPDNEQFFGPGTRLTVL.